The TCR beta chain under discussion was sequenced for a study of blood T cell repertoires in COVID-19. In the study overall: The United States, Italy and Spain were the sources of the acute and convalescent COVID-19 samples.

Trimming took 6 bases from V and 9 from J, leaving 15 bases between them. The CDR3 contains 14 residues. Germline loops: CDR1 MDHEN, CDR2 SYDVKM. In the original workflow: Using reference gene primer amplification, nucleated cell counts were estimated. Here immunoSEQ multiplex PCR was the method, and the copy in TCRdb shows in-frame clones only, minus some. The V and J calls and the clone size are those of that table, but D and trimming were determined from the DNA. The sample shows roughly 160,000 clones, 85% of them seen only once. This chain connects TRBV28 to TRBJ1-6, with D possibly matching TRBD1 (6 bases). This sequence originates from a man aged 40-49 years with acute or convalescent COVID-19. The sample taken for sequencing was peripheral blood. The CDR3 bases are TGTGCCAGCAGCTTCCAGGGGTCAATTTCACCCCTCCACTTT. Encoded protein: CASSFQGSISPLHF.